Below, 26 T cell receptor beta chains from the same sample are listed, as sequenced in a study of regulatory T cells in long-lasting Graves disease. Arm-PCR of CDR3 regions and iRepertoire HTBI primers were used to build TCR beta libraries. TCRdb recomputed calls from the multiplex PCR reads with MiXCR, one row per CDR3 protein. Among fewer than 350,000 distinct CDR3 sequences listed, more than 15% were seen once. Time point reported: newly diagnosed GD, antithyroid drugs for less than 3 months. After RNA was extracted from PBMCs, the TCR library was made from it. This material consisted of peripheral blood mononuclear cells (PBMCs), taken at new diagnosis, from a patient treated with antithyroid drugs. These receptors all stem from a female donor with Graves disease.

Only a few counts were recorded for this clonotype. The V call is TRBV19, the J call TRBJ1-5, with 8 bases lining up with TRBD1. The CDR3 totals 15 residues. The junction had 8 bases not matched to a gene; V was cut back by 6 bases and J by 4 bases. Germline CDR1 LNHDA, CDR2 SQIVND (reference sequence). Here the CDR3 reads CASRPRGQENQPQHF. The DNA for the CDR3 is TGTGCCAGTAGGCCCAGGGGGCAGGAAAATCAGCCCCAGCATTTT.

This clonotype was seen many times. The rearrangement uses TRBV3-1 and TRBJ1-1; 7 bases are shared with TRBD1. Trimming removed 7 bases from V and 6 bases from J; junction bases left unmatched: 2. This CDR3 region has 11 residues. Germline assignment: CDR1 LGHDT and CDR2 YNNKEL (reference sequence). The CDR3 spells CASKGAAEAFF. In nucleotides, the CDR3 is TGTGCCAGCAAGGGGGCGGCTGAAGCTTTCTTT. Looking up the rest from reference TRBV3-1 and TRBJ1-1 gives the full variable domain: DTAVSQTPKYLVTQMGNDKSIKCEQNLGHDTMYWYKQDSKKFLKIMFSYNNKELIINETVPNRFSPKSPDKAHLNLHINSLELGDSAVYFCASKGAAEAFFGQGTRLTVV.

This clonotype was picked up many times. The V call is TRBV7-2, the J call TRBJ2-7; TRBD2 agrees at 11 bases. This CDR3 is built from 15 residues. V gave up 5 bases and J gave up 3 bases; unmatched junction bases: 6. Germline loops: CDR1 SGHTA, CDR2 FQGNSA. CDR3 nucleotides: TGTGCCAGCAGCGCAACTAGCGGGAGTCTCTACGAGCAGTACTTC. Protein product: CASSATSGSLYEQYF.

This clonotype occurred many times. V is TRBV2 and J is TRBJ2-7; 8 nucleotides line up with TRBD1. The CDR3 runs 14 residues. V was clipped by 4 bases and J by 7 bases; unmatched bases: 9. The germline V gene encodes CDR1 SNHLY and CDR2 FYNNEI. DNA of the CDR3: TGTGCCAGCAGTGGACAGGGGCCCCTGGGGGAGCAGTACTTC. It yields the protein CASSGQGPLGEQYF. Using reference TRBV2 and TRBJ2-7 for the parts outside the CDR3, the full variable domain is EPEVTQTPSHQVTQMGQEVILRCVPISNHLYFYWYRQILGQKVEFLVSFYNNEISEKSEIFDDQFSVERPDGSNFTLKIRSTKLEDSAMYFCASSGQGPLGEQYFGPGTRLTVT.

At least ten counts were recorded for this clonotype. The J gene is TRBJ2-1, the V gene TRBV15; 7 bases line up with TRBD2. The junction had 11 bases not matched to a gene; V was cut back by 3 bases and J by 9 bases. The CDR3 runs 15 residues. Germline CDR1 is LNHNV and CDR2 is YYDKDF (reference sequence). CDR3 sequence: CATSSSIAERGEQFF. In DNA form, the CDR3 reads TGTGCCACCAGCAGTAGTATAGCGGAGCGGGGTGAGCAGTTCTTC.

This clonotype was detected many times. This rearrangement joins TRBV11-3 to TRBJ2-5, with D possibly matching TRBD1 (7 bases). From germline, CDR1 is SGHNT and CDR2 YENEEA. V lost 3 bases and J 5 bases, leaving 16 bases between the germline ends. The CDR3 is made up of 15 amino acids. The CDR3, as DNA: TGTGCCAGCAGCTTTCACCAGGGGGGTGTGGAGACCCAGTACTTC. Translating gives CASSFHQGGVETQYF.

This clonotype was recorded many times. The junction departs from germline at one end; a sequencing error may be responsible. The rearrangement uses TRBV27 and TRBJ1-5, with 7 nucleotides matching TRBD1. The CDR3 sequence is 14 residues long. CDR1 and CDR2 (germline): MNHEY, SMNVEV (reference sequence). The CDR3 sequence is CASSNRGSNQSQHF. The CDR3 DNA follows: TGTGCCAGCAGTAACAGGGGTAGCAATCAGTCCCAGCATTTT.

This clonotype has just a few counts. V and J are TRBV7-9 and TRBJ1-4; D call uncertain. CDR3 size: 11 residues. V lost 5 bases and J lost 10, with 8 bases in between. The V gene's germline CDR1 is SEHNR and CDR2 FQNEAQ (reference sequence). The CDR3 is CASSPGRKLFF. The CDR3 DNA reads TGTGCCAGCAGCCCCGGGCGAAAACTGTTTTTT.

At least ten counts were recorded for this clonotype. The chain combines TRBV7-9 with TRBJ2-5, with TRBD2 matching over 15 bases. The CDR3 has 15 residues. The ends lost 5 bases at V and 4 bases at J; junction bases unmatched: 2. Looked up from germline, CDR1 is SEHNR and CDR2 is FQNEAQ (reference sequence). In DNA, the CDR3 is TGTGCCAGCAGCCCGGGACTAGCGGGAGGAGAGACCCAGTACTTC. Translating gives CASSPGLAGGETQYF.

This clonotype was recorded many times. The CDR3 DNA reads TGTGCTAGTGGTTTTCGGCGGGGTACCTACAATGAGCAGTTCTTC. It specifies CASGFRRGTYNEQFF. V is TRBV12-5 and J is TRBJ2-1, with D possibly being TRBD2 (6 bases). CDR1 and CDR2 (germline): LGHNT, FRNRAP. This CDR3 is 15 amino acids long. Deletions cut 3 bases from V and 2 bases from J, with 11 bases between.

The table lists this clonotype with many counts. The V gene is TRBV12-3 or TRBV12-4, the J gene TRBJ2-1; D call uncertain. This CDR3 has 13 amino acids. Trimming cost V 8 bases and J 3 bases, with 11 bases left between them. The CDR3 sequence: CASHGANYNEQFF. CDR3 nucleotide sequence: TGTGCCAGCCACGGAGCGAACTACAATGAGCAGTTCTTC.

A single count supports this clonotype. J is TRBJ2-1 and V is TRBV6-2 or TRBV6-3; 14 bases are a match to TRBD2. Looked up from germline, CDR1 is MNHEY and CDR2 is SVGEGT. V was pared by 0 bases and J by 10 bases, with 5 bases of the junction left unmatched. The CDR3 is 16 residues long. CDR3 sequence reads: CASSYSTSGRGGEQFF. CDR3 DNA: TGTGCCAGCAGTTACTCGACTAGCGGGAGGGGGGGAGAGCAGTTCTTC.

Only a few counts were recorded for this clonotype. It differs at one base from a far larger clone, so likely a read error. The J gene is TRBJ2-1, the V gene TRBV2; D is possibly TRBD1 (5 bases). The J call may be wrong; the DNA end is better matched by TRBJ2-5. The length of the CDR3 is 13 residues. CDR1 is SNHLY and CDR2 is FYNNEI in the germline V gene. This chain's CDR3 is CASSTYRQETQYF. Here the CDR3 DNA reads TGTGCCAGCAGCACCTACAGGCAAGAGACCCAGTACTTC.

This clonotype was seen at least ten times. The chain recombines TRBV2 with TRBJ1-4, with a tentative D call TRBD1 (5 bases). The CDR3 spans 15 residues. Germline values: CDR1 SNHLY, CDR2 FYNNEI. Trimming shortened V by 6 bases and J by 0 bases, and 11 bases separated the two germline ends. The CDR3 sequence is CASSGASATNEKLFF. The CDR3 DNA reads as TGTGCCAGCAGCGGGGCTAGTGCAACTAATGAAAAACTGTTTTTT.

This clonotype was observed at least ten times. V is TRBV29-1 and J is TRBJ1-1; D call uncertain. The CDR3 runs to 13 residues. Germline V gene sequence: CDR1 SQVTM, CDR2 ANQGSEA. V lost 3 bases, J lost 2 bases, and 10 bases lay in between. The CDR3 DNA follows: TGCAGCGTTGATTCTGCGTTTAACACTGAAGCTTTCTTT. Its translation: CSVDSAFNTEAFF.

This clonotype was counted many times. This rearrangement joins TRBV28 to TRBJ2-1; no reliable D call. The CDR3 is made up of 12 amino acids. The germline CDR1 and CDR2 sequences are MDHEN and SYDVKM. V dropped 3 bases and J dropped 7 bases, with 7 bases sitting between them. The CDR3: CASSLRFNEQFF. CDR3 in DNA: TGTGCCAGCAGTTTGCGCTTTAATGAGCAGTTCTTC. Full variable domain (remainder filled in from reference TRBV28 and TRBJ2-1): DVKVTQSSRYLVKRTGEKVFLECVQDMDHENMFWYRQDPGLGLRLIYFSYDVKMKEKGDIPEGYSVSREKKERFSLILESASTNQTSMYLCASSLRFNEQFFGPGTRLTVL.

The V call is TRBV6-1, the J call TRBJ2-3, with no clear D. CDR3 length: 12 residues. V was pared by 6 bases and J by 6 bases, with 10 bases between. The germline CDR1 and CDR2 sequences are MNHNS and SASEGT. The CDR3 region has the DNA TGTGCCAGCAGAATAGAGCCGGATACGCAGTATTTT. It specifies CASRIEPDTQYF.

This clonotype has at least ten counts. The rearrangement joins TRBV6-1 to TRBJ1-1; D unclear. V was trimmed by 7 bases and J by 1 base, leaving 10 bases between them. The germline gives CDR1 MNHNS, CDR2 SASEGT. This CDR3 has 13 amino acids. The CDR3 coding sequence is TGTGCCAGCACCCTAAACCAGAACACTGAAGCTTTCTTT. This codes for CASTLNQNTEAFF.

This clonotype appeared once. V gene TRBV25-1 combines with J gene TRBJ2-2; D is perhaps TRBD1 or TRBD2 (5 bases each). CDR3 size: 15 residues. V lost 3 bases to trimming and J lost 6 bases, with 14 bases between them. Germline CDR1 reads MGHDK; CDR2 reads SYGVNS. The CDR3 DNA is TGTGCCAGCAGTGAGGAGACAGAAGCGGCCGGGGAGCTGTTTTTT. Its translation is CASSEETEAAGELFF.

This clonotype was detected ten times or more. The chain has TRBV13 and TRBJ2-7; 8 bases align to TRBD2. J was trimmed by 5 bases and V by 0 bases; bases with no gene match: 6. Germline V lookup: CDR1 PRHDT, CDR2 FYEKMQ (reference sequence). The CDR3 runs to 15 residues. CDR3: CASSLGAGGPDEQYF. CDR3 bases: TGTGCCAGCAGCTTAGGGGCGGGAGGTCCCGACGAGCAGTACTTC.

On this clonotype: A read error is possible here, since a much larger clone lies one base away. The genes are TRBV18 and TRBJ2-3, with D unclear. The CDR3 is 15 residues long. The V gene's germline CDR1 is KGHSH and CDR2 LQKENI. The V end was cut by 6 bases, the J end by 1 base, with 14 bases between. In DNA, the CDR3 is TGTGCCAGCTCGGGAACTACACGCGGCACAGATACGCAGTATTTT. Its protein is CASSGTTRGTDTQYF.

The chain links TRBV24-1 to TRBJ2-6; TRBD1 agrees at 9 bases. After removal of 3 bases from V and 1 base from J, the junction contained 3 bases not matched to a gene. CDR3 length equals 17 residues. The germline CDR1 and CDR2 sequences are KGHDR and SFDVKD. The chain's CDR3 is CATSDAGQGSGANVLTF. CDR3 nucleotides: TGTGCCACCAGTGATGCGGGACAGGGATCTGGGGCCAACGTCCTGACTTTC.

Ten or more counts support this clonotype. The chain combines TRBV19 with TRBJ2-2; D possibly corresponds to TRBD1 (6 bases). The germline V and J ends were trimmed by 1 base and 6 bases, with 9 bases remaining between them. CDR3 length: 14 residues. Germline loops: CDR1 LNHDA, CDR2 SQIVND (reference sequence). This CDR3 is CASSIVQGPGELFF. CDR3 nucleotide sequence: TGTGCCAGTAGTATAGTGCAGGGGCCCGGGGAGCTGTTTTTT.

This clonotype has at least ten counts. This rearrangement joins TRBV12-3 or TRBV12-4 to TRBJ1-2, with D possibly being TRBD1 (5 bases). V lost 6 bases and J 4 bases, leaving 12 bases between the germline ends. The CDR3 loop spans 13 amino acids. For the CDR3, the DNA is TGTGCCAGCAGCCTCAGGGCGGGCTATGGCTACACCTTC. Protein sequence: CASSLRAGYGYTF.

This clonotype was seen many times. Here the CDR3 reads CASSLAGLVSEQYF. The CDR3 region has the DNA TGCGCCAGCAGCTTGGCAGGACTAGTTAGTGAGCAGTACTTC. V and J are TRBV5-1 and TRBJ2-7; 7 bases are a match to TRBD2. The length of the CDR3 is 14 residues. J gave up 7 bases and V 0 bases, and 7 bases lay outside the gene matches. Looked up from germline, CDR1 is SGHRS and CDR2 is YFSETQ.

This clonotype has a count of ten or more. The gene calls are TRBV6-2 or TRBV6-3 and TRBJ1-5; 7 nucleotides align to TRBD1. The CDR3 is 14 residues long. Germline loops: CDR1 MNHEY, CDR2 SVGEGT. After removal of 8 bases from V and 7 bases from J, the junction contained 11 bases not matched to a gene. The CDR3 coding sequence is TGTGCCAGCGGGGTAGACAGGGTTCGGCAGCCCCAGCATTTT. Encoded protein: CASGVDRVRQPQHF.